This T cell receptor beta chain was sequenced during a study of blood T cells in healthy people across ages. The V gene end was trimmed by 3 bases and the J gene end by 9 bases; junction bases not matched to a gene: 9. The CDR3 is made up of 16 amino acids. CDR1 and CDR2 (germline): SGHRS, YFSETQ. Caucasian individuals from Russia who were healthy and aged 6 to 90 acted as donors. Study-wide results and limits: Fewer expanded clones and more diversity marked long-lived versus aged donors. Because sorting was not performed, PBMCs prevented conclusive naive versus antigen-experienced comparison. Calculation of diversity from one million T cells yielded estimates considered to be underestimates.

This clonotype was counted only a few times. The antigen is unknown. Together with a sample-barcoded 5' primer, a J-beta primer mix was included in a second PCR lasting roughly 6 to 12 cycles. One entry per CDR3 protein, called by TCRdb with MiXCR from the 5' RACE reads. Of fewer than 900,000 distinct CDR3 sequences in the sample, 30% to 45% were seen once. Source material: blood. This chain links TRBV5-1 with TRBJ2-1, with 13 positions matching TRBD2. The receptor's source is a young man in good health. CDR3 coding DNA: TGCGCCAGCAGCTCCGAACTAGCGGGGGGGCAGGGTGAGCAGTTCTTC. The encoded protein is CASSSELAGGQGEQFF.